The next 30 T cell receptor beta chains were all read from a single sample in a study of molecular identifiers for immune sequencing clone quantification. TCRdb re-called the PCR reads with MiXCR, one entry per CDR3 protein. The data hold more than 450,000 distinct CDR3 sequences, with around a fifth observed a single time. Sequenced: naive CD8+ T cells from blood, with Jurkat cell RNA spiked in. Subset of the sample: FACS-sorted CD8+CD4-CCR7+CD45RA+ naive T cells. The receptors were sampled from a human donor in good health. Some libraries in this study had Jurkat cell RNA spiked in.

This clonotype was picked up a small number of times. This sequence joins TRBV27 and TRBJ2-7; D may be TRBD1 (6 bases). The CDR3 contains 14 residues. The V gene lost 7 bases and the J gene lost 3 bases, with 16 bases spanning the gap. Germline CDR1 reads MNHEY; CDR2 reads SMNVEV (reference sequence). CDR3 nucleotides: TGTGCCAGCACCGCGTTGGACAGACGCTACGAGCAGTACTTC. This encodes CASTALDRRYEQYF.

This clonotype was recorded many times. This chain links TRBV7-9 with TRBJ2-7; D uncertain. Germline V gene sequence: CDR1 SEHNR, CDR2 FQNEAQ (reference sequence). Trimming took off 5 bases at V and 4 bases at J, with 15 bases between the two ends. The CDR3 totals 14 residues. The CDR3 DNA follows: TGTGCCAGCAGCGCCGGGCCCCTAGTGTACGAGCAGTACTTC. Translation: CASSAGPLVYEQYF.

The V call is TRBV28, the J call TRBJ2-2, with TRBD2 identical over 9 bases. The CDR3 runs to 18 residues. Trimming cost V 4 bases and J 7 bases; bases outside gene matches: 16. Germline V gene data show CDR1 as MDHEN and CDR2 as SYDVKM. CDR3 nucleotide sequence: TGTGCCAGCAGTTCACCAACGGGGCGGGAGGGCCTTCACGGGGAGCTGTTTTTT. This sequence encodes CASSSPTGREGLHGELFF.

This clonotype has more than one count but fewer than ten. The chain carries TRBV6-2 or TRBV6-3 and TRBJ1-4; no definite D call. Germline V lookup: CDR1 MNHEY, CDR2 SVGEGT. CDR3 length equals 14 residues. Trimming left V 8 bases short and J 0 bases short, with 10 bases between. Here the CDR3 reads CASGNPPTNEKLFF. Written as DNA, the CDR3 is TGTGCCAGCGGTAACCCTCCAACTAATGAAAAACTGTTTTTT.

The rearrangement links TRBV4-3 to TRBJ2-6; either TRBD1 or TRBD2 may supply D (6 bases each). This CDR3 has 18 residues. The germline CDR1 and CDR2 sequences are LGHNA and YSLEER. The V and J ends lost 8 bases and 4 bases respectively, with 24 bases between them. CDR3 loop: CASSKSRGTLGGANVLTF. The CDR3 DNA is TGCGCCAGCTCGAAATCGAGGGGGACTCTGGGCGGGGCCAACGTCCTGACTTTC.

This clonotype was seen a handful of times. CDR3 sequence: CASSLPGLAGRNEQFF. CDR3 nucleotide sequence: TGTGCCAGCAGTTTACCCGGACTAGCGGGCAGAAATGAGCAGTTCTTC. The chain joins TRBV27 to TRBJ2-1, with TRBD2 matching over 11 bases. Germline CDR1 reads MNHEY; CDR2 reads SMNVEV (reference sequence). The CDR3 sequence is 16 residues long. Germline trimming cut 2 bases from V and 7 bases from J; bases unmatched to any gene: 7.

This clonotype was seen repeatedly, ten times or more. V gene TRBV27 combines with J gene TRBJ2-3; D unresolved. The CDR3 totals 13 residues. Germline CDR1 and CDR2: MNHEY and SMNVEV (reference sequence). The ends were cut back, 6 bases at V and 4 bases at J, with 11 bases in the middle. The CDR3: CASSLRGPDTQYF. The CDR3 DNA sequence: TGTGCCAGCAGCCTCCGCGGCCCAGATACGCAGTATTTT.

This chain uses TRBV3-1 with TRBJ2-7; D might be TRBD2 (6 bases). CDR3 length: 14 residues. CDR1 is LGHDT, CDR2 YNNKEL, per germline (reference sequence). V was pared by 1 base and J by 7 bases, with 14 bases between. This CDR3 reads CASSQVGPGEEQYF. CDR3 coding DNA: TGTGCCAGCAGCCAAGTGGGGCCGGGGGAGGAGCAGTACTTC.

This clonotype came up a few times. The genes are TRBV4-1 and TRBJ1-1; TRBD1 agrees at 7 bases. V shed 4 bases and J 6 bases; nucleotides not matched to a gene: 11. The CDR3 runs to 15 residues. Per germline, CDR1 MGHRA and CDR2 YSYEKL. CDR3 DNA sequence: TGCGCCAGCAGCCCGCAGCGACAGGGCAGTCCTGAAGCTTTCTTT. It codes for CASSPQRQGSPEAFF.

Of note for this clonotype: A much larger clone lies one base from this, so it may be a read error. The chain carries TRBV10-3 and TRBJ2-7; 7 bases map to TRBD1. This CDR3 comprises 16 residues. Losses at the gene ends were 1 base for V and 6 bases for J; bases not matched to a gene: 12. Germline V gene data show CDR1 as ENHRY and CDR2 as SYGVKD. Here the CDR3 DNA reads TGTGCCATCAGTGAGTTACTATCCGGGACAGACTGCGAGCAGTACTTC. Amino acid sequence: CAISELLSGTDCEQYF.

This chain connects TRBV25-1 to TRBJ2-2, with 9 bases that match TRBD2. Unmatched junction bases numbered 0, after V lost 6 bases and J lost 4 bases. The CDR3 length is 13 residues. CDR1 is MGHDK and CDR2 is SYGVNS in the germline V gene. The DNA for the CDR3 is TGTGCCAGCAGGACTAGCGGCACCGGGGAGCTGTTTTTT. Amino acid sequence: CASRTSGTGELFF.

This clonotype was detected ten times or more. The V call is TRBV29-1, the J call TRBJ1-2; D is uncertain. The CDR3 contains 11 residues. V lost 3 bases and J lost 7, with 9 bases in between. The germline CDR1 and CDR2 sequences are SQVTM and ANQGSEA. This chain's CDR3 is CSVDRHLGYTF. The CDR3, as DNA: TGCAGCGTTGATCGGCACCTTGGCTACACCTTC.

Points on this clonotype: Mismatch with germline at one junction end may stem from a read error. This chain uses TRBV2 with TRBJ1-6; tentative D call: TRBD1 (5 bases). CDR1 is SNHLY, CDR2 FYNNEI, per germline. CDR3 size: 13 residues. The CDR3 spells CASERDYNSPLRF. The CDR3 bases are TGTGCCAGCGAGAGGGACTATAATTCACCCCTCCGCTTT. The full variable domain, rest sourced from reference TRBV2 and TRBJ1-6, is EPEVTQTPSHQVTQMGQEVILRCVPISNHLYFYWYRQILGQKVEFLVSFYNNEISEKSEIFDDQFSVERPDGSNFTLKIRSTKLEDSAMYFCASERDYNSPLRFGNGTRLTVT.

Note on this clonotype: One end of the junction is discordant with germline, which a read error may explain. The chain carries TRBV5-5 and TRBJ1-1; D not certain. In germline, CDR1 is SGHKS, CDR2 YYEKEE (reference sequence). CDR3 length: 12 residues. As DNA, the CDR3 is TGTGCCAGCAGCTTGGGAGACACTGATGCTTTCTTT. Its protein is CASSLGDTDAFF.

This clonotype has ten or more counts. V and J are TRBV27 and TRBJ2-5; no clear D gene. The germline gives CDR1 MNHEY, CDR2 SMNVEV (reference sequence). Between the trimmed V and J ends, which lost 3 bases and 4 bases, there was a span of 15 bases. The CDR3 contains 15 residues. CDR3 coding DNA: TGTGCCAGCAGTTTGAAGAACTCGGCCTTAGAGACCCAGTACTTC. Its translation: CASSLKNSALETQYF.

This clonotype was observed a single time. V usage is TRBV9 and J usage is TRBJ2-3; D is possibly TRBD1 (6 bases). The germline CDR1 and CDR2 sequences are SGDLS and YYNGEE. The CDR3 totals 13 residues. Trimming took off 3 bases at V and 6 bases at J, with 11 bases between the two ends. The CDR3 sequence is CASSDRVSDTQYF. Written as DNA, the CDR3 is TGTGCCAGCAGCGACAGGGTCTCGGATACGCAGTATTTT.

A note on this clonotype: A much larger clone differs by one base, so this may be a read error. The CDR3 region is CASSPTAPTDAFF. For the CDR3, the DNA is TGCGCCAGCAGCCCGACAGCCCCCACTGATGCTTTCTTT. V is TRBV4-1 and J is TRBJ1-1, with TRBD1 as a possible D gene (5 bases). The CDR3 length is 13 residues. Germline CDR1 and CDR2: MGHRA and YSYEKL.

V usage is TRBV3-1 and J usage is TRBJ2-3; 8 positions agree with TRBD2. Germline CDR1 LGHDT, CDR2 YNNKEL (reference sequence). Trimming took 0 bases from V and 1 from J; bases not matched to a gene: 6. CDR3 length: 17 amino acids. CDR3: CASSQEGRGGRTDTQYF. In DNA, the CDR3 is TGTGCCAGCAGCCAAGAAGGCCGGGGGGGCCGCACAGATACGCAGTATTTT.

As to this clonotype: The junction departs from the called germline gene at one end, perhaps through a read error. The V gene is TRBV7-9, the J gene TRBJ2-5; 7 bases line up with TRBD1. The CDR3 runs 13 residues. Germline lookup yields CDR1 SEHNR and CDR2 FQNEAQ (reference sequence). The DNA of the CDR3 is TGTGCCCGCAGCTTACAAAATAGACAGGGAGTGTACTTC. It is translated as CARSLQNRQGVYF.

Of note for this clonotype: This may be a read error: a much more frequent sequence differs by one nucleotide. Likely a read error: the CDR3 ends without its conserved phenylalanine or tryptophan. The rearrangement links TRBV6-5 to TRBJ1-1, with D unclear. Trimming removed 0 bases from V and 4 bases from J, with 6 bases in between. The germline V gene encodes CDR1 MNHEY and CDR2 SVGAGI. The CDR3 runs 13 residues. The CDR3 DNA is TGTGCCAGCAGTTACTCTGGGTTCACTGAAGCTTTCGTT. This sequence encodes CASSYSGFTEAFV.

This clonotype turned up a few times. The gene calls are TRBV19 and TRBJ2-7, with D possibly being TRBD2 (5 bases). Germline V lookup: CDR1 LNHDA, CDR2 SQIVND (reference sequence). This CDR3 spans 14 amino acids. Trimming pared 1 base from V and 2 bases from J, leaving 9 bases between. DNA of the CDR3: TGTGCCAGTAGTATAGCGAGCGGTACCTACGAGCAGTACTTC. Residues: CASSIASGTYEQYF.

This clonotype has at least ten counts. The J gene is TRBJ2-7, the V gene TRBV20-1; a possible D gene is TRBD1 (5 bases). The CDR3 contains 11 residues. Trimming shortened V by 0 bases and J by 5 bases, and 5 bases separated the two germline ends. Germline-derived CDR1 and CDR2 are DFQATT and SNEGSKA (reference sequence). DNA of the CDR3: TGCAGTGCTAGAGACAGGGACGAGCAGTACTTC. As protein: CSARDRDEQYF.

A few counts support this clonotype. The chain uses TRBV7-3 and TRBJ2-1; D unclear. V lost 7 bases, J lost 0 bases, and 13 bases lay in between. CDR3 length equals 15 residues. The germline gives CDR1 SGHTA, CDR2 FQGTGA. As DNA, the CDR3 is TGTGCCAGCACCGAACACCTTTCCTCCTACAATGAGCAGTTCTTC. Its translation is CASTEHLSSYNEQFF. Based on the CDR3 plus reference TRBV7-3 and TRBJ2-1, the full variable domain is GAGVSQTPSNKVTEKGKYVELRCDPISGHTALYWYRQSLGQGPEFLIYFQGTGAADDSGLPNDRFFAVRPEGSVSTLKIQRTERGDSAVYLCASTEHLSSYNEQFFGPGTRLTVL.

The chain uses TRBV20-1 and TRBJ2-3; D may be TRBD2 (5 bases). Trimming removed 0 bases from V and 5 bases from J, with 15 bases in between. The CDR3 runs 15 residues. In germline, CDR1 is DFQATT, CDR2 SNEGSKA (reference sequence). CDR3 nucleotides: TGCAGTGCTAGAGATCACGTGAGGGCCGTAGATACGCAGTATTTT. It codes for CSARDHVRAVDTQYF.

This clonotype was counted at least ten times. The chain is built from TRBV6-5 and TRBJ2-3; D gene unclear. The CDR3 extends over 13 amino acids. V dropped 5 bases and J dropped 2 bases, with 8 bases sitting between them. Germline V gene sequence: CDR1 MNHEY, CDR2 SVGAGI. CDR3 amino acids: CASSPDDTDTQYF. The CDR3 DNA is TGTGCCAGCAGTCCCGATGACACAGATACGCAGTATTTT.

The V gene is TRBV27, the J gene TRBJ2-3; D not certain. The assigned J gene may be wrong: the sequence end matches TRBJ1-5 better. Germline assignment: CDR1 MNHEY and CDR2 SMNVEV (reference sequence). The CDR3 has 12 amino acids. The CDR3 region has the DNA TGTGCCAGCAGTTTTGCTGGTAGTACGCAGCATTTT. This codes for CASSFAGSTQHF.

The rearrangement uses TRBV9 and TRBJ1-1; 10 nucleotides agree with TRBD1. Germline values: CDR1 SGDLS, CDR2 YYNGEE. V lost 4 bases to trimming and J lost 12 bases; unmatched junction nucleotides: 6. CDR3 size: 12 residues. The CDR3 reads CASSLGTGVPFF. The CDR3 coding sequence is TGTGCCAGCAGCCTAGGGACAGGGGTACCTTTCTTT.

The CDR3 region has the DNA TGTGCCAGCAGTTCTGGGACAGCGGGTAATCAGCCCCAGCATTTT. Translated: CASSSGTAGNQPQHF. V and J are TRBV12-3 or TRBV12-4 and TRBJ1-5; 7 bases align to TRBD1. The length of the CDR3 is 15 residues. Trimming at V came to 4 bases and at J to 4 bases, leaving 7 bases not matched to a gene.

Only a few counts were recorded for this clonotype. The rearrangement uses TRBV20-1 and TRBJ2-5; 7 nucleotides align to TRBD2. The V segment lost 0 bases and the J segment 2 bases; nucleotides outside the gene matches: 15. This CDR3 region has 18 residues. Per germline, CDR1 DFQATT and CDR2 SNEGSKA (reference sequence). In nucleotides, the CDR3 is TGCAGTGCTAGAGACCCAATTGCGGGGGACTTTCTACAAGAGACCCAGTACTTC. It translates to CSARDPIAGDFLQETQYF.

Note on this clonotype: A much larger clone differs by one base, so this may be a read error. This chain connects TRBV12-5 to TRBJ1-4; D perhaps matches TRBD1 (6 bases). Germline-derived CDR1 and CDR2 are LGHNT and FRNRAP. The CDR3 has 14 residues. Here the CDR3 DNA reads TGTGCTAGTGGTTATTGGACAGCTAATGGAAAACTGTTTTTT. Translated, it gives CASGYWTANGKLFF.